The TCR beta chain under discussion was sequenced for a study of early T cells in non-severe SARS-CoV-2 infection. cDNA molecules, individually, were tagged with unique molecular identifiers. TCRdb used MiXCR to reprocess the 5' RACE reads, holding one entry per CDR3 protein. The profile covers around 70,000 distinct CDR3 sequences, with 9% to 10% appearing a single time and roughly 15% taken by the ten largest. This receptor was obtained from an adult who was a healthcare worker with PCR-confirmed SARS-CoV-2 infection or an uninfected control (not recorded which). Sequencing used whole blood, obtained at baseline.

CDR3 sequence (DNA): TGCGCCAGCAGCCAAGATTGGGGGACAGGGAATGGGGCCAACGTCCTGACTTTC. The encoded protein is CASSQDWGTGNGANVLTF. This sequence joins TRBV4-3 and TRBJ2-6; 9 bases are a match to TRBD1. CDR1 LGHNA and CDR2 YSLEER come from the germline V gene. V gave up 0 bases and J gave up 3 bases; unmatched junction bases: 6. The CDR3 is 18 amino acids.